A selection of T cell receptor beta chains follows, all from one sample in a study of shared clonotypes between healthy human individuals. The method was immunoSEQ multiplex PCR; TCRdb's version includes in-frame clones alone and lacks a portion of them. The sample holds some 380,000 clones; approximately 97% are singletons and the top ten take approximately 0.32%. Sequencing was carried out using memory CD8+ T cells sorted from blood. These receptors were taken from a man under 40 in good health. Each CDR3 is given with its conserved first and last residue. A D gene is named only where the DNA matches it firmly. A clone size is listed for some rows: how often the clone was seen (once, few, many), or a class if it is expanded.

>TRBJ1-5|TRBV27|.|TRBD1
TGTGCCAGCAGCTCGGGGACAGCCTCTAATCAGCCCCAGCATTTT
CASSSGTASNQPQHF
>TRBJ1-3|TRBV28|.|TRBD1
TGTGCCAGCAGTTTATTCGGACAGGGGGCTGGAAACACCATATATTTT
CASSLFGQGAGNTIYF
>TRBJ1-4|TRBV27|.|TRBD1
TGTGCCAGCAGTTTATCGGACAGGCGTGAAAAACTGTTTTTT
CASSLSDRREKLFF
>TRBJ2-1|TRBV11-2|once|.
TGTGCCAGCAGCTTGGGGAGCTCCTACAATGAGCAGTTCTTC
CASSLGSSYNEQFF
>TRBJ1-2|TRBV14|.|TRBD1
TGTGCCAGCAGCCTAGGACAGGGGCGTGACTATGGCTACACCTTC
CASSLGQGRDYGYTF
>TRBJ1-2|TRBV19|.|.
TGTGCCAGTAGTATATGGGGTGGCTACACCTTC
CASSIWGGYTF
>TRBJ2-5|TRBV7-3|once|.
TGTGCCAGCAGCTTAGGCCAACAAGAGACCCAGTACTTC
CASSLGQQETQYF
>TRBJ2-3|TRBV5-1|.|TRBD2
TGCGCCAGTAGCTCCGGACTAGCGGGAGCGGATACGCAGTATTTT
CASSSGLAGADTQYF
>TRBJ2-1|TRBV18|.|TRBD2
TGTGCCAGCTCACCAGATAGCGGGACTGGCAATGAGCAGTTCTTC
CASSPDSGTGNEQFF
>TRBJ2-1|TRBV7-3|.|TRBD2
TGTGCCAGCAGCTTAACTGGCGGGGGGTACAATGAGCAGTTCTTC
CASSLTGGGYNEQFF
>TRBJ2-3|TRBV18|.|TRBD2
TGTGCCAGCTCTGGATCAACTAGCGGGACCCTCCACATGGATACGCAGTATTTT
CASSGSTSGTLHMDTQYF
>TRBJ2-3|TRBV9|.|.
TGTGCCAGCAGCCCCCGGGGCTTCACAGATACGCAGTATTTT
CASSPRGFTDTQYF
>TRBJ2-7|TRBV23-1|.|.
TGCGCCAGCAGCCCGCGGATACCCTCCTACGAGCAGTACTTC
CASSPRIPSYEQYF
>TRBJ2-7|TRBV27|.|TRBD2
TGTGCCAGCAGCCGCAACGGACTAGCGAGCTCCTACGAGCAGTACTTC
CASSRNGLASSYEQYF
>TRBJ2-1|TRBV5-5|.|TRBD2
TGTGCCAGCAGCTTTGAGCGGGACGGCAATGAGCAGTTCTTC
CASSFERDGNEQFF
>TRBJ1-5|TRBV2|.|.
TGTGCCAGCAGTAGACAGCCAAATCAGCCCCAGCATTTT
CASSRQPNQPQHF
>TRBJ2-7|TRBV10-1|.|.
TGCGCCAGCAGTGAGAGGACAACCTACGAGCAGTACTTC
CASSERTTYEQYF
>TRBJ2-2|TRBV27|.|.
TGTGCCAGCAGTTTACGTCCAGGGGGGTCCGGGGAGCTGTTTTTT
CASSLRPGGSGELFF
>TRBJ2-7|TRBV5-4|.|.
TGTGCCAGCAGCTTGGAAGGACACTCCTACGAGCAGTACTTC
CASSLEGHSYEQYF
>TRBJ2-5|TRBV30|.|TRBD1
TGTGCCTGGAGTGTAGGACAGGGGCTGAAAGAGACCCAGTACTTC
CAWSVGQGLKETQYF
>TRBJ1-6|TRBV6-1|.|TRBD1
TGTGCCAGCAGTGAATTAGGGGGCCGAAGGCGGTTTAATCTCCACTTT
CASSELGGRRRFNLHF
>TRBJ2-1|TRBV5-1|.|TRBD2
TGCGCCAGCAGGCTGACTAGCGAGTCCTACAATGAGCAGTTCTTC
CASRLTSESYNEQFF
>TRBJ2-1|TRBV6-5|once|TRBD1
TGTGCCAGCAGTCGACAGGGCGGCAATGAGCAGTTCTTC
CASSRQGGNEQFF
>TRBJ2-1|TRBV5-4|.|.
TGTGCCAGCAGCTTGGCGGTCGGGTCCATATACAATGAGCAGTTCTTC
CASSLAVGSIYNEQFF